What follows are 18 T cell receptor beta chains derived from one specimen sequenced in a study of blood T cell repertoires in COVID-19. Repertoires were generated with immunoSEQ multiplex PCR, while TCRdb's copy carries only in-frame clones and drops some. The data show around 78,000 clones, less than 95% seen once. The sequenced sample was peripheral blood. These receptors all come from a woman in her forties or fifties in a cohort sampled during active COVID-19.

The gene calls are TRBV29-1 and TRBJ2-3, with 8 bases that match TRBD2. V was clipped by 1 base and J by 8 bases; unmatched bases: 8. This CDR3 contains 14 residues. Germline CDR1 SQVTM, CDR2 ANQGSEA. Written as DNA, the CDR3 is TGCAGCGTTGAAGTAACGAGCGGGAGAAGTACGCAGTATTTT. This gives the protein CSVEVTSGRSTQYF.

This clone came up a few times. The gene calls are TRBV2 and TRBJ1-5; 7 positions agree with TRBD1. In germline, CDR1 is SNHLY, CDR2 FYNNEI. The CDR3 spans 14 residues. J was trimmed by 7 bases and V by 7 bases; bases with no gene match: 10. Written as DNA, the CDR3 is TGTGCCAGCACCATCGACAGGGTAAGCCAGCCCCAGCATTTT. The encoded protein is CASTIDRVSQPQHF.

This clone was found once. The V gene is TRBV29-1, the J gene TRBJ1-3; no firm D call. Trimming removed 4 bases at V and 4 bases at J, with 5 bases between. The germline CDR1 and CDR2 sequences are SQVTM and ANQGSEA. This CDR3 is 11 amino acids long. CDR3 sequence reads: CSVAGGNTIYF. The DNA of the CDR3 is TGCAGCGTTGCTGGCGGAAACACCATATATTTT.

The rearrangement uses TRBV11-1 and TRBJ1-1, with a possible D match to TRBD1 (6 bases). Germline CDR1 reads SGHAT; CDR2 reads FQDESV (reference sequence). The CDR3 runs 11 residues. Between the trimmed V and J ends, which lost 10 bases and 11 bases, there was a span of 17 bases. Here the CDR3 reads CAISTGVTAFF. The CDR3 DNA is TGTGCCATTTCGACAGGTGTGACTGCTTTCTTT.

The V and J genes are TRBV24-1 and TRBJ2-1, with 9 bases that match TRBD2. This CDR3 is 15 amino acids long. The V segment lost 4 bases and the J segment 4 bases; nucleotides outside the gene matches: 4. Germline V gene lookup returns CDR1 KGHDR and CDR2 SFDVKD. The CDR3 bases are TGTGCCACCAGTGACGCGGGAGGGCCGTACAATGAGCAGTTCTTC. Translated: CATSDAGGPYNEQFF.

The rearrangement links TRBV19 to TRBJ2-1; D gene unclear. The germline V gene encodes CDR1 LNHDA and CDR2 SQIVND (reference sequence). This CDR3 region has 12 residues. The V end lost 3 bases, the J end lost 6 bases, and 6 bases lay between the germline ends. CDR3 sequence: CASSITGNEQFF. The CDR3 DNA sequence: TGTGCCAGTAGTATCACGGGCAATGAGCAGTTCTTC.

This chain joins TRBV24-1 and TRBJ2-1; TRBD2 matches at 10 bases. The CDR3 extends over 17 amino acids. The V gene's germline CDR1 is KGHDR and CDR2 SFDVKD. V lost 2 bases to trimming and J lost 0 bases; unmatched junction nucleotides: 3. The CDR3 region is CATSDSGTSDSYNEQFF. CDR3 coding DNA: TGTGCCACCAGTGATTCGGGGACTAGCGACTCCTACAATGAGCAGTTCTTC.

This chain uses TRBV5-8 with TRBJ2-4, with 7 bases identical to TRBD1. V dropped 1 base and J dropped 2; count of bases not matched to a gene: 9. The CDR3 is 17 amino acids. The germline CDR1 and CDR2 sequences are SGHTS and YDEGEE. The CDR3 reads CASSLTDRERSKNIQYF. The CDR3 DNA reads as TGTGCCAGCAGCTTGACCGACAGGGAGCGTTCCAAAAACATTCAGTACTTC.

The V call is TRBV6-5, the J call TRBJ2-6; maybe TRBD1 (5 bases). V was clipped by 6 bases and J by 0 bases, with 9 bases between them. Looked up from germline, CDR1 is MNHEY and CDR2 is SVGAGI. The CDR3 totals 15 residues. The CDR3 protein is CASSPQGSGANVLTF. As DNA, the CDR3 is TGTGCCAGCAGCCCGCAGGGCTCTGGGGCCAACGTCCTGACTTTC.

The V call is TRBV11-2, the J call TRBJ2-7; 9 bases are shared with TRBD1. The CDR3 is made up of 14 amino acids. Germline CDR1 SGHAT, CDR2 FQNNGV. The trim removed 1 base at V and 4 bases at J, leaving 2 bases unmatched. The CDR3 is CASSLGDREYEQYF. The DNA of the CDR3 is TGTGCCAGCAGCTTAGGGGACAGGGAGTACGAGCAGTACTTC.

V and J are TRBV13 and TRBJ2-1; 12 nucleotides match TRBD1. Per germline, CDR1 PRHDT and CDR2 FYEKMQ (reference sequence). The CDR3 spans 13 residues. V lost 6 bases, J lost 14 bases, and 8 bases stayed unmatched. The CDR3 reads CASSRSGTGGKFF. The CDR3 DNA reads as TGTGCCAGCAGTCGATCCGGGACAGGGGGCAAGTTCTTC.

The chain recombines TRBV6-5 with TRBJ2-5, with a tentative D call TRBD2 (5 bases). CDR1 is MNHEY, CDR2 SVGAGI, per germline. CDR3 length equals 14 residues. Trimming removed 7 bases at V and 2 bases at J, with 14 bases between. CDR3 bases: TGTGCCAGCACCCCAACTAGAATTCAAGAGACCCAGTACTTC. Encoded protein: CASTPTRIQETQYF.

This clone appeared once. The chain links TRBV7-8 to TRBJ2-1, with TRBD2 identical over 16 bases. V was pared by 1 base and J by 4 bases, with 16 bases of the junction left unmatched. The CDR3 contains 22 residues. Germline V gene sequence: CDR1 SGHVS, CDR2 FQNEAQ. In DNA form, the CDR3 reads TGTGCCAGCAGCTTAGGGGTCGTTGGGACTAGCGGGAGGGTTAAAAAGTACAATGAGCAGTTCTTC. As protein: CASSLGVVGTSGRVKKYNEQFF.

The chain is built from TRBV28 and TRBJ2-2; weak D call: TRBD2 (6 bases). This CDR3 region has 16 residues. Germline lookup yields CDR1 MDHEN and CDR2 SYDVKM. V lost 7 bases to trimming and J lost 2 bases, with 17 bases between them. This CDR3 reads CASTKLGGINTGELFF. Here the CDR3 DNA reads TGTGCCAGCACCAAACTCGGGGGAATCAACACCGGGGAGCTGTTTTTT.

The chain employs TRBV14 and TRBJ2-5; 12 bases are shared with TRBD1. CDR3 length equals 17 residues. Per germline, CDR1 SGHDN and CDR2 FVKESK. Unmatched junction bases numbered 9, after V lost 2 bases and J lost 5 bases. The DNA of the CDR3 is TGTGCCAGCAGCCAAAACCTCGGGACAGGGGGCGCGGAGACCCAGTACTTC. Protein sequence: CASSQNLGTGGAETQYF.

This chain links TRBV24-1 with TRBJ1-2; tentatively, D is TRBD1 (6 bases). The CDR3 is made up of 12 amino acids. Trimming shortened V by 5 bases and J by 5 bases, and 8 bases separated the two germline ends. The V gene's germline CDR1 is KGHDR and CDR2 SFDVKD. CDR3 in amino acids: CATSAQGYGYTF. DNA of the CDR3: TGTGCCACCAGTGCCCAGGGGTATGGCTACACCTTC.

This chain uses TRBV28 with TRBJ2-7, with a weak D call TRBD2 (5 bases). The V end lost 1 base, the J end lost 1 base, and 11 bases lay between the germline ends. The CDR3 length is 15 residues. In germline, CDR1 is MDHEN, CDR2 SYDVKM. The CDR3 DNA is TGTGCCAGCAGTTTATTCGGGGAAGGTTCCTACGAGCAGTACTTC. This translates into CASSLFGEGSYEQYF.

With regard to this clone: A read error may account for a junction end that differs from germline. V and J are TRBV7-2 and TRBJ2-1; tentative D call: TRBD2 (6 bases). Per the germline V gene, CDR1 is SGHTA and CDR2 is FQGNSA. This CDR3 is 15 amino acids long. This chain's CDR3 is CASNLPGEIYNEQFF. For the CDR3, the DNA is TGTGCCAGCAACTTACCGGGGGAGATCTACAATGAGCAGTTCTTC.